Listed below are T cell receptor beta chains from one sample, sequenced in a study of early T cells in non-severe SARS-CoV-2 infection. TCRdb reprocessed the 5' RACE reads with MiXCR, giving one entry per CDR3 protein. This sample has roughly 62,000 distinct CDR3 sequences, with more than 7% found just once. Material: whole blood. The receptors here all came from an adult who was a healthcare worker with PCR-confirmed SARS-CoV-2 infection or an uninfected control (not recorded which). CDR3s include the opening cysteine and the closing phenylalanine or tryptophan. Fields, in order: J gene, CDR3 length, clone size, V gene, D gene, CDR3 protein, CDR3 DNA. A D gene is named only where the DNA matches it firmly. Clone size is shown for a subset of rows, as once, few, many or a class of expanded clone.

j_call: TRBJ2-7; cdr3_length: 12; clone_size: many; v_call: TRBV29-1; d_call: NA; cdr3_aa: CSVVGSSSEQYF; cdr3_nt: TGCAGCGTTGTTGGCTCGTCCAGCGAGCAGTACTTC
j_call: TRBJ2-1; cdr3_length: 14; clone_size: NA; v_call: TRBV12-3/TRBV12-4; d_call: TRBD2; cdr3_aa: CASSPGLADNEQFF; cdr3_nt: TGTGCCAGCAGCCCGGGACTAGCGGACAATGAGCAGTTCTTC
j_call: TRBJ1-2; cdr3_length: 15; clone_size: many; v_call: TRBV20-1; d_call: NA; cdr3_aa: CSARDSHNANYGYTF; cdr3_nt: TGCAGTGCTAGAGATAGTCACAACGCTAACTATGGCTACACCTTC
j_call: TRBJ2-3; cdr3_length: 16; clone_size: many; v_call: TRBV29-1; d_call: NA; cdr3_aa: CSVVPSESKGLDTQYF; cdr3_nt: TGCAGCGTTGTTCCTAGCGAGTCTAAGGGTCTAGATACGCAGTATTTT
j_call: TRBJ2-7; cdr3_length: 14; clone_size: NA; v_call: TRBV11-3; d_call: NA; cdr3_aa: CASSLGGGQGRQYF; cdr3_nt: TGTGCCAGCAGCTTAGGTGGGGGGCAGGGGCGGCAGTACTTC
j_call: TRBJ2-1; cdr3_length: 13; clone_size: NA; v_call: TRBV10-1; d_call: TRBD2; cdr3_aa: CASRLAGVNEQFF; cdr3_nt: TGCGCCTCCCGACTAGCGGGAGTAAATGAGCAGTTCTTC
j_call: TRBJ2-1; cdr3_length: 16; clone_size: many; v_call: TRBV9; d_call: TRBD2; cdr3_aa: CASSPRTSGNYNEQFF; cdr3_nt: TGTGCCAGCAGCCCCCGGACTAGCGGGAACTACAATGAGCAGTTCTTC
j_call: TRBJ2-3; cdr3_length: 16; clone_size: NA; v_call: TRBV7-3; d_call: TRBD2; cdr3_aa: CASSLLAGGAADTQYF; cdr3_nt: TGTGCCAGCAGCTTATTAGCGGGAGGAGCGGCAGATACGCAGTATTTT
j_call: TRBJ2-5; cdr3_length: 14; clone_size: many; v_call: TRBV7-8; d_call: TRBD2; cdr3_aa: CASSTTSGRETQYF; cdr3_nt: TGTGCCAGCAGCACTACTAGCGGGAGAGAGACCCAGTACTTC
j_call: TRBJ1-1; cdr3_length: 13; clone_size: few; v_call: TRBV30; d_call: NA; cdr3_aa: CAWSPGQNTEAFF; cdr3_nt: TGTGCCTGGAGTCCGGGACAGAACACTGAAGCTTTCTTT
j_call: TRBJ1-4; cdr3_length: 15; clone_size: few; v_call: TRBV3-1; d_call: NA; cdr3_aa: CASSQYPATNEKLFF; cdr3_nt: TGTGCCAGCAGCCAATACCCTGCAACTAATGAAAAACTGTTTTTT
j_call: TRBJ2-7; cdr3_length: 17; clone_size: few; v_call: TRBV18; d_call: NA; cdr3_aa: CASSPNARGVFSYEQYF; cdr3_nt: TGTGCCAGCTCACCAAATGCTCGGGGCGTTTTCTCCTACGAGCAGTACTTC
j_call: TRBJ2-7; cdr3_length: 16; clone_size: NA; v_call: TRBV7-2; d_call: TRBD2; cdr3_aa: CASSPEFSGLGHEQYF; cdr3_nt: TGTGCCAGCAGCCCTGAGTTCTCCGGACTAGGCCACGAGCAGTACTTC
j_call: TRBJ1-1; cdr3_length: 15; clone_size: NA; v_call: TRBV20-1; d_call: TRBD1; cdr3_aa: CSAPPWQGADTEAFF; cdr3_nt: TGCAGTGCTCCCCCTTGGCAGGGGGCGGACACTGAAGCTTTCTTT
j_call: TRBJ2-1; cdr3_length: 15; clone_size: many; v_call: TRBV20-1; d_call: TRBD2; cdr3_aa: CTLSGLAGGSDEQFF; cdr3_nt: TGCACCCTAAGCGGCCTAGCGGGAGGAAGCGATGAGCAGTTCTTC
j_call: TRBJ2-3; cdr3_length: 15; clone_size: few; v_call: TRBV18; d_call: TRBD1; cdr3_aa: CASSPRTGTADTQYF; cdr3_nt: TGTGCCAGCTCACCCCGTACCGGGACAGCAGATACGCAGTATTTT
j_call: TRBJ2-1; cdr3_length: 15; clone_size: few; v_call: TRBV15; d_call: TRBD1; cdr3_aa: CATSRVDRAKDEQFF; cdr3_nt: TGTGCCACCAGCAGAGTGGACAGGGCAAAGGATGAGCAGTTCTTC
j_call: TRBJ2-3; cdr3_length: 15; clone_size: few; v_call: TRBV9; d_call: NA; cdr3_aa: CASSVGLEVGDTQYF; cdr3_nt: TGTGCCAGCAGCGTAGGTCTAGAAGTGGGAGATACGCAGTATTTT
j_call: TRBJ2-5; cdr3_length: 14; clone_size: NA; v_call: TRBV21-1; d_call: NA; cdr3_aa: CASTSPPASGTQYF; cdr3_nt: TGTGCCAGCACTTCACCTCCCGCCTCGGGGACCCAGTACTTC
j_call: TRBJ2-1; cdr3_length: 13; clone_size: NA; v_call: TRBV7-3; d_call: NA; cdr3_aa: CASSFLKGNEQFF; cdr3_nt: TGTGCCAGCAGCTTCCTGAAGGGAAATGAGCAGTTCTTC
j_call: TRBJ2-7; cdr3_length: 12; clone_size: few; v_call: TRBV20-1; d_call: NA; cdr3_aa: CSAAPQGRFLYF; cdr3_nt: TGCAGTGCTGCCCCCCAGGGGAGGTTTCTTTACTTC
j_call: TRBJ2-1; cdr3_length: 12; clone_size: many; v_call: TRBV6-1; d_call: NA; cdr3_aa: CASSAATASWVF; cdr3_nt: TGTGCCAGCAGTGCCGCGACAGCGTCCTGGGTCTTC
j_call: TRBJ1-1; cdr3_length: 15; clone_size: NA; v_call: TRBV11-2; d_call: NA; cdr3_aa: CASSPIPQGNTEAFF; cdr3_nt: TGTGCCAGCAGCCCGATACCCCAGGGTAACACTGAAGCTTTCTTT
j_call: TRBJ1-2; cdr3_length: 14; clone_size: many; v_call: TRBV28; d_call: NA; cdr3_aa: CASSGRGLHYGYTF; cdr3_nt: TGTGCCAGCAGTGGACGGGGACTGCACTATGGCTACACCTTC
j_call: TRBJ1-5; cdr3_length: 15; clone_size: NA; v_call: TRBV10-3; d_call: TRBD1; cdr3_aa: CAISELGDRVKPQHF; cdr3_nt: TGTGCCATCAGTGAGTTAGGGGACAGGGTGAAGCCCCAGCATTTT
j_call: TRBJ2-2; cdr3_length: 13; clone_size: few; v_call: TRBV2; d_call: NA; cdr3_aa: CASSRGNTGELFF; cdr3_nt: TGTGCCAGCAGCCGGGGGAACACCGGGGAGCTGTTTTTT
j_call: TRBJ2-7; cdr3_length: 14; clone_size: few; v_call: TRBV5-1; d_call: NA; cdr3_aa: CASSWTGGPYEQYF; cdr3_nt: TGCGCCAGCAGCTGGACGGGTGGCCCCTACGAGCAGTACTTC
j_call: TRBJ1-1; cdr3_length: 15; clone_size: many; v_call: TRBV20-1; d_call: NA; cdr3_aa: CSARENYRVGTEAFF; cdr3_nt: TGCAGTGCTAGGGAAAATTACAGGGTAGGCACTGAAGCTTTCTTT
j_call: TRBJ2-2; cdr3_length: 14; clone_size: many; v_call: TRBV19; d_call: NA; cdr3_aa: CASSYEGLTGELFF; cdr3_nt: TGTGCCAGTAGTTATGAGGGCCTGACCGGGGAGCTGTTTTTT
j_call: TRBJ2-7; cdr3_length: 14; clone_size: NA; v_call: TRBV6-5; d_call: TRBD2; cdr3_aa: CASSLTSGAYEQYF; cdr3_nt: TGTGCCAGCAGTCTAACTAGCGGAGCCTACGAGCAGTACTTC
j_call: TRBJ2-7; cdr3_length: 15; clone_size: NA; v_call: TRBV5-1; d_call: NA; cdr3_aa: CASSLGLADVHEQYF; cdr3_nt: TGCGCCAGCAGCTTAGGCCTTGCCGACGTCCACGAGCAGTACTTC